The next 11 T cell receptor beta chains were all read from a single sample in a study of CD8 T cells in Susac syndrome. About 0.5 to 1 ug RNA was reverse transcribed with random hexamers. TCRdb recomputed calls from the immunoSEQ multiplex PCR reads with MiXCR, one row per CDR3 protein. This sample has roughly 220,000 distinct CDR3 sequences, with 94% found just once. The source material was CD4+ T cells from PBMCs. The source of these receptors is a human donor with Susac syndrome.

The V and J genes are TRBV12-3 or TRBV12-4 and TRBJ2-7, with 9 bases aligning to TRBD1. CDR3 size: 13 residues. The junction had 4 bases not matched to a gene; V was cut back by 7 bases and J by 3 bases. This CDR3 is CASNPTGGYEQYF. CDR3 DNA sequence: TGTGCCAGCAATCCGACAGGGGGCTACGAGCAGTACTTC.

CDR3 nucleotide sequence: TGTGCCACCAGTAGGGGACAGGGGGCTTGGAAGTTCTTC. This translates into CATSRGQGAWKFF. J is TRBJ2-1 and V is TRBV24-1; TRBD1 matches 12 bases. With 6 bases clipped from V and 14 bases from J, the junction kept 7 bases outside the gene matches. The CDR3 totals 13 residues. Germline assignment: CDR1 KGHDR and CDR2 SFDVKD.

The gene calls are TRBV20-1 and TRBJ2-3, with D possibly TRBD1 on 5 matching bases. The CDR3 totals 16 residues. Germline loops: CDR1 DFQATT, CDR2 SNEGSKA (reference sequence). The V end was cut by 3 bases, the J end by 5 bases, with 21 bases between. The CDR3 bases are TGCAGTGCTAGTCCGGCGGCAGGGTCTGAAAGAGATACGCAGTATTTT. Protein sequence: CSASPAAGSERDTQYF.

The chain uses TRBV30 and TRBJ1-1, with TRBD1 as a possible D gene (5 bases). Trimming shortened V by 3 bases and J by 2 bases, and 19 bases separated the two germline ends. Germline V gives CDR1 GTSNPN, CDR2 SVGIG (reference sequence). The CDR3 contains 16 residues. In nucleotides, the CDR3 is TGTGCCTGGAGGGGGGGGAGCAAGCCTTCAAACACTGAAGCTTTCTTT. Encoded protein: CAWRGGSKPSNTEAFF.

CDR3 DNA: TGCAGCGTTGACGAGGGAGGGGAAAAACTGTTTTTT. Its protein is CSVDEGGEKLFF. The chain joins TRBV29-1 to TRBJ1-4; D is ambiguous. The CDR3 runs to 12 residues. The V gene's germline CDR1 is SQVTM and CDR2 ANQGSEA. The ends were cut back, 3 bases at V and 8 bases at J, with 10 bases in the middle.

The rearrangement uses TRBV18 and TRBJ1-5; D unresolved. Germline CDR1 is KGHSH and CDR2 is LQKENI. The CDR3 is 14 amino acids. Trimming removed 2 bases from V and 6 bases from J, with 11 bases in between. CDR3 sequence reads: CASSPVREGQPQHF. DNA for the CDR3: TGTGCCAGCTCACCAGTGAGGGAAGGTCAGCCCCAGCATTTT.

The genes are TRBV20-1 and TRBJ1-5, with 9 bases that match TRBD1. V was pared by 6 bases and J by 4 bases, with 7 bases of the junction left unmatched. Per germline, CDR1 DFQATT and CDR2 SNEGSKA (reference sequence). The CDR3 has 14 residues. In DNA form, the CDR3 reads TGCAGTGCACCCCGACAGGGGGTAAATCAGCCCCAGCATTTT. It specifies CSAPRQGVNQPQHF.

Only one count was recorded for this clonotype. This chain connects TRBV29-1 to TRBJ2-1; D unresolved. This CDR3 region has 14 residues. Germline CDR1 SQVTM, CDR2 ANQGSEA. Deletions cut 4 bases from V and 1 base from J, with 11 bases between. Here the CDR3 DNA reads TGCAGCGTTGTGAGAGAATTTTCCTACAATGAGCAGTTCTTC. It is translated as CSVVREFSYNEQFF.

This clonotype was observed a single time. The J gene is TRBJ2-5, the V gene TRBV4-1; 8 bases line up with TRBD2. The CDR3 consists of 18 residues. Germline CDR1 is MGHRA and CDR2 is YSYEKL. V gave up 0 bases and J gave up 3 bases; unmatched junction bases: 12. In DNA, the CDR3 is TGCGCCAGCAGCCAAGATCCGTCGGGGGGGGCCCTCGAAGAGACCCAGTACTTC. It is translated as CASSQDPSGGALEETQYF.

This chain connects TRBV6-5 to TRBJ1-1; D is undetermined. V lost 6 bases to trimming and J lost 5 bases, with 13 bases between them. CDR1 and CDR2 from the germline V gene are MNHEY and SVGAGI. This CDR3 has 13 residues. The CDR3 protein is CASSRGRWTEAFF. The CDR3 nucleotides read TGTGCCAGCAGCCGCGGACGTTGGACTGAAGCTTTCTTT.

The CDR3: CAWSNDRTSQPQHF. CDR3 nucleotides: TGTGCCTGGAGTAATGATAGGACTTCTCAGCCCCAGCATTTT. The J gene is TRBJ1-5, the V gene TRBV30; D is unclear. With 2 bases removed from V and 6 bases from J, the gap between germline ends came to 14 bases. Germline CDR1 GTSNPN, CDR2 SVGIG (reference sequence). The length of the CDR3 is 14 residues. Filled out from reference TRBV30 and TRBJ1-5, the complete variable domain reads SQTIHQWPATLVQPVGSPLSLECTVEGTSNPNLYWYRQAAGRGLQLLFYSVGIGQISSEVPQNLSASRPQDRQFILSSKKLLLSDSGFYLCAWSNDRTSQPQHFGDGTRLSIL.